This T cell receptor (beta chain) is from a study of early stage breast cancer tumors. Overall study context: Most invasive tumors, about 75% of the 16, were ER+/PR+/HER2-.

The CDR3 loop spans 14 amino acids. Trimming left V 7 bases short and J 2 bases short, with 9 bases between. Per the germline V gene, CDR1 is SGHTA and CDR2 is FQGNSA. TCRdb's copy holds only in-frame clones and misses some; the assay was immunoSEQ multiplex PCR. The sample lists roughly 53,000 clones, 75% to 95% occurring once. The TCR was taken from a person aged 70 to 85 with breast cancer. Sample: blood. The chain joins TRBV7-2 to TRBJ2-6; a possible D gene is TRBD2 (5 bases). The chain's CDR3 is CASTEGAGANVLTF. The DNA for the CDR3 is TGTGCCAGCACCGAGGGTGCTGGGGCCAACGTCCTGACTTTC. Full variable domain (remainder filled in from reference TRBV7-2 and TRBJ2-6): GAGVSQSPSNKVTEKGKDVELRCDPISGHTALYWYRQSLGQGLEFLIYFQGNSAPDKSGLPSDRFSAERTGGSVSTLTIQRTQQEDSAVYLCASTEGAGANVLTFGAGSRLTVL.